The rows below give T cell receptor beta chains drawn from one sample of a study of T cells in Graves' hyperthyroidism and ophthalmopathy. Each CDR3 protein gets one entry after TCRdb re-called the multiplex PCR reads with MiXCR. Counted here are about 640,000 distinct CDR3 sequences, around 20% occurring once; the ten biggest clones make up about 34%. Sample: blood. Source of these receptors: a man aged 25-45 years with Graves' ophthalmopathy. Both conserved end residues are part of each CDR3.

j_gene: TRBJ2-1; v_gene: TRBV5-4; CDR3aa: CASSSHQREGPGNEQFF
j_gene: TRBJ2-7; v_gene: TRBV30; CDR3aa: CAWSSLSEQYF
j_gene: TRBJ2-1; v_gene: TRBV28; CDR3aa: CASSLSSQGVIRNEQFF
j_gene: TRBJ2-2; v_gene: TRBV19; CDR3aa: CASTQINTGELFF
j_gene: TRBJ2-1; v_gene: TRBV14; CDR3aa: CASSQLRSNEQFF
j_gene: TRBJ2-3; v_gene: TRBV20-1; CDR3aa: CSARDLAGVQDTQYF
j_gene: TRBJ2-5; v_gene: TRBV20-1; CDR3aa: CSARGSLETQYF
j_gene: TRBJ2-7; v_gene: TRBV29-1; CDR3aa: CSVRTGRSANYEQYF
j_gene: TRBJ1-1; v_gene: TRBV5-8; CDR3aa: CASSVGRQNTEAFF
j_gene: TRBJ1-2; v_gene: TRBV5-4; CDR3aa: CASSLGGLGDYGYTF
j_gene: TRBJ2-1; v_gene: TRBV20-1; CDR3aa: CSARGTTLAGSSYNEQFF
j_gene: TRBJ2-2; v_gene: TRBV7-2; CDR3aa: CAGSASGSGGELFF
j_gene: TRBJ2-1; v_gene: TRBV25-1; CDR3aa: CASSIILAGGNEQFF
j_gene: TRBJ2-7; v_gene: TRBV20-1; CDR3aa: CSASETVALSYEQYF
j_gene: TRBJ2-7; v_gene: TRBV27; CDR3aa: CASMLLGLAGAYEQYF
j_gene: TRBJ2-3; v_gene: TRBV10-3; CDR3aa: CAISGNYGTSTDTQYF
j_gene: TRBJ2-2; v_gene: TRBV30; CDR3aa: CAWERVEGLANTGELFF
j_gene: TRBJ1-5; v_gene: TRBV2; CDR3aa: CASSTTGTLNNQPQHF
j_gene: TRBJ1-1; v_gene: TRBV15; CDR3aa: CATSRVRENTEAFF
j_gene: TRBJ2-7; v_gene: TRBV6-1; CDR3aa: CASSATGTYEQYF
j_gene: TRBJ1-1; v_gene: TRBV6-1; CDR3aa: CASIFSGQGEAFF
j_gene: TRBJ1-3; v_gene: TRBV6-5; CDR3aa: CASSFTGLASSGNTIYF
j_gene: TRBJ2-2; v_gene: TRBV12-3/TRBV12-4; CDR3aa: CASKPGVSTGELFF
j_gene: TRBJ1-1; v_gene: TRBV30; CDR3aa: CAWSHNRNTEAFF
j_gene: TRBJ1-5; v_gene: TRBV30; CDR3aa: CAWSVRTGSQPQHF
j_gene: TRBJ2-1; v_gene: TRBV6-1; CDR3aa: CASNGGPNNEQFF
j_gene: TRBJ2-2; v_gene: TRBV7-6; CDR3aa: CASSSPRDRGNTGELFF